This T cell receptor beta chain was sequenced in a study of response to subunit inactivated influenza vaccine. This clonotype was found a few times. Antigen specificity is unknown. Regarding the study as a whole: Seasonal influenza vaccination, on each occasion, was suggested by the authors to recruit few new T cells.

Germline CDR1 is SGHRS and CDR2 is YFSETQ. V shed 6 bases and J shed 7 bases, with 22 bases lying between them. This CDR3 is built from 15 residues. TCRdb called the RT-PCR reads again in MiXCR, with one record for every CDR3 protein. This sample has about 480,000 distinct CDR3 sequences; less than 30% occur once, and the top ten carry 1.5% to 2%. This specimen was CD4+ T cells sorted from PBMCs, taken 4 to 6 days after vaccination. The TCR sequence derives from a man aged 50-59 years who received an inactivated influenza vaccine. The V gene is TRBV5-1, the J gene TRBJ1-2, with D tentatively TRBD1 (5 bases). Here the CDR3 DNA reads TGCGCCAGCACCCCGGGGCCCGGCAGGGCCGGTGGCTACACCTTC. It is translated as CASTPGPGRAGGYTF.